These 3 T cell receptor beta chains were all obtained from the same sample, sequenced in a study of T cell repertoires in cytomegalovirus infection. MiXCR, run by TCRdb on the reads, gives a single entry per CDR3 protein. Of roughly 500,000 distinct CDR3 sequences listed, about 15% were seen once; the top ten hold around 25%. Sequenced sample: CD8+ T cells from PBMCs. The receptors here all came from a human donor in good health (CMV status not recorded). Some clones in this sample may be carry-over from other donors' samples.

This clonotype was recorded a few times. The rearrangement links TRBV27 to TRBJ1-2, with D unresolved. Trimming took off 3 bases at V and 6 bases at J, with 17 bases between the two ends. Germline V gene data show CDR1 as MNHEY and CDR2 as SMNVEV (reference sequence). The CDR3 is made up of 15 amino acids. In DNA form, the CDR3 reads TGTGCCAGCAGTTTCACCCGAACAGAGGTTAATGGCTACACCTTC. This codes for CASSFTRTEVNGYTF.

The chain combines TRBV27 with TRBJ2-7; 9 bases agree with TRBD1. V dropped 5 bases and J dropped 5; count of bases not matched to a gene: 4. Germline values: CDR1 MNHEY, CDR2 SMNVEV (reference sequence). The CDR3 loop spans 13 amino acids. The CDR3, as DNA: TGTGCCAGCAGTATTACAGGGGGCAACGAGCAGTACTTC. Encoded protein: CASSITGGNEQYF.

The genes are TRBV7-9 and TRBJ1-3, with 10 bases identical to TRBD1. Germline-derived CDR1 and CDR2 are SEHNR and FQNEAQ (reference sequence). This CDR3 has 18 residues. The junction had 12 bases not matched to a gene; V was cut back by 4 bases and J by 3 bases. CDR3 bases: TGTGCCAGCAGCTACCGGGACAGGGGCTTTCTAAATGGAAACACCATATATTTT. It translates to CASSYRDRGFLNGNTIYF.